This T cell receptor beta chain is from a study of graft-versus-host responses after intestinal transplantation. About the study: Recipients underwent multivisceral, liver-intestinal, or isolated intestinal transplants.

As regards this clone: The antigen remains undetermined.

Study-level results: Allografts carried high graft-versus-host to host-versus-graft clonal ratios in patients having graft-donor T cell macrochimerism. GvH clone levels peaked in circulation, and this peak was associated with early post-transplant HvG declines.

Clones were read by immunoSEQ multiplex PCR, and TCRdb kept only the in-frame ones, dropping some. The profile shows 130,000 to 150,000 clones, about 90% of them singletons. The sequence was collected from a human donor who received an intestinal transplant. Sequencing was performed on unstimulated CD4+ T cells sorted from spleen or lymph node cells, taken before intestinal transplant.

The CDR3 region has the DNA TGTGCCAGCAGCTCGGGACTAGCGGACTCAACCTACGAGCAGTACTTC. Protein sequence: CASSSGLADSTYEQYF. The chain employs TRBV13 and TRBJ2-7, with TRBD2 matching over 11 bases. The CDR3 loop spans 16 amino acids. V trimming: 4 bases; J trimming: 2 bases; junction bases outside the gene matches: 7. The germline V gene has CDR1 PRHDT and CDR2 FYEKMQ (reference sequence). The variable domain in full, completed from reference TRBV13 and TRBJ2-7, reads AAGVIQSPRHLIKEKRETATLKCYPIPRHDTVYWYQQGPGQDPQFLISFYEKMQSDKGSIPDRFSAQQFSDYHSELNMSSLELGDSALYFCASSSGLADSTYEQYFGPGTRLTVT.